This T cell receptor beta chain was recorded in a study of monozygotic twins with inflammatory bowel disease. Study conclusions and caveats: Among IBD patients, TCRbeta diversity (inverse Simpson) was lower than in healthy co-twins.

A 6-nucleotide sample barcode was carried by the UMIs, which template switching added. From its re-call of the 5' RACE reads, TCRdb lists each CDR3 protein once, without DNA. This sample carries hundreds of thousands of distinct CDR3 sequences, with approximately 5.9% going to the ten biggest clones. As regards this clonotype: Its specificity is unknown.

The CDR3 totals 14 residues. Germline CDR1 reads DFQATT; CDR2 reads SNEGSKA (reference sequence). The sequence derives from a human donor with ulcerative colitis or Crohn's disease, or a healthy co-twin of an affected twin (not recorded which). Material for sequencing was blood. V and J are TRBV20-1 and TRBJ1-1; TCRdb gives TRBD1 as the D gene, but with no DNA this cannot be confirmed. The CDR3 protein is CSARGGGSNTEAFF.